This paragraph covers one T cell receptor beta chain sequence. The antigen remains undetermined. The intended depth for sequencing was 1 in 200,000 to 1 in 1 million T cells. Clones were read by immunoSEQ multiplex PCR, and TCRdb kept only the in-frame ones, dropping some. The table includes 150,000 or so clones, approximately 80% detected once. This entry belongs to a study of cytotoxic CD8 clonotypes in ibrutinib-treated CLL. Study-wide results and caveats: Researchers report that baseline clonality outpaced age-matched healthy donors and tracked circulating CD8+ T-cell counts. Clonality was elevated at ibrutinib response and had returned toward baseline at progression.

Trimming pared 0 bases from V and 5 bases from J, leaving 4 bases between. The CDR3 contains 12 residues. Germline CDR1 LGHNA, CDR2 YSLEER. This receptor was taken from a human donor with chronic lymphocytic leukemia. This chain links TRBV4-3 with TRBJ2-5; D is unresolved. Specimen: PBMCs, collected after 12 months of ibrutinib treatment. CDR3 sequence (DNA): TGCGCCAGCAGCCAAGATCGGGAGACCCAGTACTTC. This sequence encodes CASSQDRETQYF.